The source of this T cell receptor (beta chain) is a study of regulatory dendritic cells for organ transplantation. Repertoires were generated with immunoSEQ multiplex PCR, while TCRdb's copy carries only in-frame clones and drops some. The data show 25,000 to 30,000 clones, with around 82% seen just once and roughly 0.4% held by the top ten. From germline, CDR1 is LNHDA and CDR2 SQIVND (reference sequence). The CDR3 sequence is 15 residues long. V was clipped by 3 bases and J by 2 bases, with 11 bases between them. Study observations and caveats: Memory CD8+ clonal expansion seemed more limited with regulatory than mature dendritic cells. Naive CD4+ and CD8+ repertoires were highly diverse; memory CD8+ was most oligoclonal. Alloreactive memory CD8+ T cell pools varied considerably between individuals.

Comment on this clone: The antigen is undetermined.

The J gene is TRBJ2-1, the V gene TRBV19; D possibly corresponds to TRBD2 (7 bases). What was sequenced was naive CD8+ T cells from blood. Subset in this sample: CD45RA+ naive T cells. This TCR was sampled from a human donor in good health. The CDR3: CASSMGRGAYNEQFF. CDR3 nucleotides: TGTGCCAGTAGTATGGGGAGGGGGGCCTACAATGAGCAGTTCTTC.